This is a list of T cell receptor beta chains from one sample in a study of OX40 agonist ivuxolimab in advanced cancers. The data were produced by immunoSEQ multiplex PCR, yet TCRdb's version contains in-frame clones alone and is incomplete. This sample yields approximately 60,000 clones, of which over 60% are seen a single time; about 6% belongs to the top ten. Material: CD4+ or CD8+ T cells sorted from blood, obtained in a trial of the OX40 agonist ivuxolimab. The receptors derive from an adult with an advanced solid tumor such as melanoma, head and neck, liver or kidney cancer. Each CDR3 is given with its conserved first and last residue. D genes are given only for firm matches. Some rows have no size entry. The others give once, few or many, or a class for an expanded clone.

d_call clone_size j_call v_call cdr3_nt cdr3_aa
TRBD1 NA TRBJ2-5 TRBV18 TGTGCCAGCGCGGGACAGGGGGGACAAGAGACCCAGTACTTC CASAGQGGQETQYF
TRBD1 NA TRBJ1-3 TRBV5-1 TGCGCCAGCAGCTTGGCCCCGGGACAGGGGGCTACGGGAAACACCATATATTTT CASSLAPGQGATGNTIYF
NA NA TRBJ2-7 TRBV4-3 TGCGCCAGCAGCCAAGCAGTGGAGGTCTACGAGCAGTACTTC CASSQAVEVYEQYF
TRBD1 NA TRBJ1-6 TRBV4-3 TGCGCCAGCAGCCAATGGACAGGAACGCAACCACCCCTCCACTTT CASSQWTGTQPPLHF
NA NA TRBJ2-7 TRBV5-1 TGCGCCAGCAGCCCCCTCGGGACACCCGCCTACGAGCAGTACTTC CASSPLGTPAYEQYF
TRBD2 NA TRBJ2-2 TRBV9 TGTGCCAGCAGCGTAGGAGGCGGGGGGGGCACCGGGGAGCTGTTTTTT CASSVGGGGGTGELFF
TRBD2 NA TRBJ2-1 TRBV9 TGTGCCAGCAGCGTAGAAAGCGGGAGCTACAATGAGCAGTTCTTC CASSVESGSYNEQFF
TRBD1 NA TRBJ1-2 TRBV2 TGTGCCAGCACACCCCCCTGGACAGGGAGTAATGGCTACACCTTC CASTPPWTGSNGYTF
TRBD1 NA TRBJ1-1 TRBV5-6 TGTGCCAGCAGCACGGGACAGATGAACACTGAAGCTTTCTTT CASSTGQMNTEAFF
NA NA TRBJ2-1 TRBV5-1 TGCGCCAGCAGCTTGTGGAGGGGCGGCGATGAGCAGTTCTTC CASSLWRGGDEQFF
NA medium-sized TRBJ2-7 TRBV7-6 TGTGCCAGCAGCAAGGGCCCAAACTACGAGCAGTACTTC CASSKGPNYEQYF
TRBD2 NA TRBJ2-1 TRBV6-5 TGTGCCAGCAGTTACTCGATAGCGGGAGACGATGAGCAGTTCTTC CASSYSIAGDDEQFF
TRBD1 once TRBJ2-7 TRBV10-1 TGCGCCAGCAGTGACGCCGGGACAGGGTTGTACGAGCAGTACTTC CASSDAGTGLYEQYF
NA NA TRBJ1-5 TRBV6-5 TGTGCCAGCAGTTACAGGTCGGGCAATCAGCCCCAGCATTTT CASSYRSGNQPQHF
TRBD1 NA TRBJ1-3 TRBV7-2 TGTGCCAGCAGCAGGGACAGGGCTGGAAACACCATATATTTT CASSRDRAGNTIYF
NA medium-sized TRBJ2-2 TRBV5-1 TGCGCCAGCAGCTTGGGACAGTTGAGCACCGGGGAGCTGTTTTTT CASSLGQLSTGELFF
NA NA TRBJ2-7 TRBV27 TGTGCCAGCAGCCGCCTCGGGGGCTACGAGCAGTACTTC CASSRLGGYEQYF
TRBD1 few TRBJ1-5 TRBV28 TGTGCCAGCACTCCGGACAGGGGGTTATATCAGCCCCAGCATTTT CASTPDRGLYQPQHF
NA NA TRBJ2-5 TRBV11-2 TGTGCCAGCAGCAGAACCGGGACCTACCAAGAGACCCAGTACTTC CASSRTGTYQETQYF
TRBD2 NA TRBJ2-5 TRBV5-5 TGTGCCAGCAGCCAAGGACTAGCCCGGGAGACCCAGTACTTC CASSQGLARETQYF
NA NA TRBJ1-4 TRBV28 TGTGCCAGCAGTTTAGGGGGAGGGGGTGAAAAACTGTTTTTT CASSLGGGGEKLFF
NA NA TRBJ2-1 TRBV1 TGCACCAGCAGCCAACCGACTAGCGGAGGAGACAATGAGCAGTTCTTC CTSSQPTSGGDNEQFF
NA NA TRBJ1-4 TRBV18 TGTGCCAGCTCACCCCAGACGAGGGGCACTAATGAAAAACTGTTTTTT CASSPQTRGTNEKLFF
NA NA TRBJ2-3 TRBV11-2 TGTGCCAGCAGATATAGTAGGTTAACGACAGATACGCAGTATTTT CASRYSRLTTDTQYF
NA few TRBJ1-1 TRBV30 TGTGCCTGGAGTTTTCACAGGGCAGAAGCTTTCTTT CAWSFHRAEAFF
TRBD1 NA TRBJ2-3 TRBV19 TGTGCCAGTAGTATAGGGACAGGGGTTGGAGATACGCAGTATTTT CASSIGTGVGDTQYF
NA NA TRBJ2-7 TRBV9 TGTGCCAGCAGCGTAGAAGGGGACGAGCAGTACTTC CASSVEGDEQYF
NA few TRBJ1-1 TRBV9 TGTGCCTCAGGCGGAGCGCTCATGAACACTGAAGCTTTCTTT CASGGALMNTEAFF
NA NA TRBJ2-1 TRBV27 TGTGCCAGCAGTTTTACGTCTCACCTTCCTAGGAATGAGCAGTTCTTC CASSFTSHLPRNEQFF
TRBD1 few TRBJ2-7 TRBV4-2 TGTGCCAGCAGCCTCGACAGGGTCGGGGCCGAGCAGTACTTC CASSLDRVGAEQYF
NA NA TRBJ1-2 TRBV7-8 TGTGCCAGCAGTCTACAGCGAACTAACTATGGCTACACCTTC CASSLQRTNYGYTF
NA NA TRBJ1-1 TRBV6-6 TGTGCCAGCAGTACCGAAGGGGGGAGGACTGAAGCTTTCTTT CASSTEGGRTEAFF
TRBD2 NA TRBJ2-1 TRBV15 TGTGCCACCAGCAGAGGTCGTCAGGTAGCGGGAGCGAGGAATGAGCAGTTCTTC CATSRGRQVAGARNEQFF
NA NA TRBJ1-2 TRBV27 TGTGCCAGCAGTTTATTCCCTTGGTATGGCTACACCTTC CASSLFPWYGYTF
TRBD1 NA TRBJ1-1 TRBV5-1 TGCGCCAGCAGCACCCGGGACAGGGGGGCCGATGGAGAAGCTTTCTTT CASSTRDRGADGEAFF
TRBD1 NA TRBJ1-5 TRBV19 TGTGCCAGTAGTATTGGGGGGACAGGGGGCGCGCAGCCCCAGCATTTT CASSIGGTGGAQPQHF
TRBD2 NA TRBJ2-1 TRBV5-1 TGCGCCAGCAGCCTTAAACTAGCGGGAGACCACAATGAGCAGTTCTTC CASSLKLAGDHNEQFF
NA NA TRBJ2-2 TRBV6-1 TGTGCCAGCAGCCCTATGGGATTCGGGGAGCTGTTTTTT CASSPMGFGELFF
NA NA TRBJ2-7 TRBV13 TGTGCCAGCAGCTTACGCCCTTCGGTGCAGTACTTC CASSLRPSVQYF
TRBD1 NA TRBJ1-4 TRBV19 TGTGCCAGTAGTACTCGGGACAGGGGGATCGGGGATGAAAAACTGTTTTTT CASSTRDRGIGDEKLFF
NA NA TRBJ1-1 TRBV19 TGTGCCAGTAGAGATCCCAGACAAGTGAACACTGAAGCTTTCTTT CASRDPRQVNTEAFF
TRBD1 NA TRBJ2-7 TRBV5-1 TGCGCCAGCAGCTCCGGGACAGGGGACGAGCAGTACTTC CASSSGTGDEQYF
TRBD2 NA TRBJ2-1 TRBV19 TGTGCCAGTAGTATAGTGAAGACTAGCGGCTACAATGAGCAGTTCTTC CASSIVKTSGYNEQFF
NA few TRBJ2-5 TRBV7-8 TGTGCCAGCAGCTTGGACAGCCAAGAGACCCAGTACTTC CASSLDSQETQYF
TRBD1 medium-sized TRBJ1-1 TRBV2 TGTGCCAGCAGGTCAGGGGGCTATTCTGAAGCTTTCTTT CASRSGGYSEAFF
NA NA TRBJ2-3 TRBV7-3 TGTGCCAGCAGCTTAACTCCTACAGATACGCAGTATTTT CASSLTPTDTQYF
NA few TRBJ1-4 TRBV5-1 TGCGCCAGCAGCTCCAGGGGTGGAGGGGAAAAACTGTTTTTT CASSSRGGGEKLFF
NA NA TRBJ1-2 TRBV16 TGTGCCAGCAGCCCCCTGGACCCATCCTATGGCTACACCTTC CASSPLDPSYGYTF